This TCR beta chain is from a study of T cells in Graves' hyperthyroidism and ophthalmopathy. The sample holds many counts of this clonotype. The source material, RNA transcripts, was used to amplify TCR beta CDR3 regions. When the TCR CDR3 underwent first-round RT-PCR, the HTBI primer set was used. TCRdb reanalysed the multiplex PCR reads using MiXCR and keeps one entry per CDR3 protein. Of more than 550,000 distinct CDR3 sequences listed, 17% are singletons. The length of the CDR3 is 15 residues. CDR1 and CDR2 (germline): SGDLS, YYNGEE. Trimming removed 3 bases from V and 8 bases from J; junction bases left unmatched: 8.

The clonotype originates from a man aged 50-60 years with Graves' hyperthyroidism. The rearrangement links TRBV9 to TRBJ2-1, with TRBD2 identical over 10 bases. Sequencing was done on a sample of blood. Here the CDR3 DNA reads TGTGCCAGCAGCGCGGGCAGCGGGAGGGGCTATGAGCAGTTCTTC. Its translation: CASSAGSGRGYEQFF.